This T cell receptor beta chain originates from a study of CD8 T cells in ankylosing spondylitis. The germline V gene has CDR1 DFQATT and CDR2 SNEGSKA (reference sequence). The trim removed 3 bases at V and 12 bases at J, leaving 12 bases unmatched. This CDR3 is 13 amino acids long. Study-wide points: A motif of eight or nine highly homologous TCR beta variants was seen as apparently characteristic of ankylosing spondylitis blood. Disease-linked clones had a CD8+ phenotype and relatively low frequency in peripheral blood.

Each TCR beta library was made by quantitative 5'-RACE that incorporated molecular barcodes. TCRdb reprocessed the 5' RACE reads with MiXCR, giving one entry per CDR3 protein. The top ten clones hold about 0.5% of a sample with hundreds of thousands of distinct CDR3 sequences, approximately 10% of them seen once. This clonotype was counted between two and nine times. No antigen is known for it. The sequencing sample was made of blood, either unsorted or a sorted T cell fraction (not recorded which). This chain joins TRBV20-1 and TRBJ2-7, with TRBD2 identical over 9 bases. This TCR was recovered from a male donor with ankylosing spondylitis. The CDR3 sequence is CSASEASGIRPYF. The CDR3 nucleotides are TGCAGTGCTAGTGAGGCTAGCGGGATAAGGCCGTACTTC.